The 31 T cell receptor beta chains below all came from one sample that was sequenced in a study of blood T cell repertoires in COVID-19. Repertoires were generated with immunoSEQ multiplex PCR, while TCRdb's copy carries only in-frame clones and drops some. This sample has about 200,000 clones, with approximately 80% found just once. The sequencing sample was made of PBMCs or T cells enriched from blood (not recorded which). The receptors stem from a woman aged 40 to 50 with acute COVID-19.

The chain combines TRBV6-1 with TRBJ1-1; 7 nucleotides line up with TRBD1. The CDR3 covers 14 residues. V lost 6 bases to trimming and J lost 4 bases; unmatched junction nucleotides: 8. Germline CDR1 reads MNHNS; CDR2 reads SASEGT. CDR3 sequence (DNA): TGTGCCAGCAGACAGGGGAGTAGGATCACTGAAGCTTTCTTT. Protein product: CASRQGSRITEAFF.

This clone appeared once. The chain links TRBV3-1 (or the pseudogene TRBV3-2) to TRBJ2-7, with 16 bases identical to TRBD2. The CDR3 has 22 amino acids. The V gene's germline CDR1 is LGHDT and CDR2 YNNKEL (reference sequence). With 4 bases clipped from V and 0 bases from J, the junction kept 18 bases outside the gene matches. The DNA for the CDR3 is TGTGCCAGCAGCCTTCCCGCACCGCCGGGACTAGCGGGGGGGTCAAGCTCCTACGAGCAGTACTTC. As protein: CASSLPAPPGLAGGSSSYEQYF.

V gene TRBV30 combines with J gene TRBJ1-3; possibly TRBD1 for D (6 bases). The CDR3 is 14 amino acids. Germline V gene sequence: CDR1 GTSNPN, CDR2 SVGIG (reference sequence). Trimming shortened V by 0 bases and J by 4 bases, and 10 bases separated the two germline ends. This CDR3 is CAWSVGQGGNTIYF. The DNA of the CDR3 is TGTGCCTGGAGTGTCGGTCAGGGGGGAAACACCATATATTTT.

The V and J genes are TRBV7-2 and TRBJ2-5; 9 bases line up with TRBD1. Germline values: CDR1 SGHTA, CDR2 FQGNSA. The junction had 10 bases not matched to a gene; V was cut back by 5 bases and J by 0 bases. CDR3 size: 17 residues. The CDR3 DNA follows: TGTGCCAGCAGCAGGGGACAGGGACTAACGTACCAAGAGACCCAGTACTTC. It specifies CASSRGQGLTYQETQYF.

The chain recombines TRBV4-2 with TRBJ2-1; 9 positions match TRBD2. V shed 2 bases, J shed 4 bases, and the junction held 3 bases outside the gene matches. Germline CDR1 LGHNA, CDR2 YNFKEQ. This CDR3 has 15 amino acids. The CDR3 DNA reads TGTGCCAGCAGCCAAATAAGCGGGGGGTACAATGAGCAGTTCTTC. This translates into CASSQISGGYNEQFF.

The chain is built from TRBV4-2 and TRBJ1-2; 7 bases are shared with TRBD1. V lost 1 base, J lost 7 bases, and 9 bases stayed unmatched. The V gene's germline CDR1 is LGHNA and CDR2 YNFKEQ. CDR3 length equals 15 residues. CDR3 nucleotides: TGTGCCAGCAGCCAAGCAGGACAGGAGGTTTTTGGCTACACCTTC. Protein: CASSQAGQEVFGYTF.

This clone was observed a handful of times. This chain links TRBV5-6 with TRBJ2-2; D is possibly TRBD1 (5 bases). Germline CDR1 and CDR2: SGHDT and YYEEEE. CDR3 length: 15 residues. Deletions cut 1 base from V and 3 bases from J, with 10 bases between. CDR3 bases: TGTGCCAGCAGCTTGTTCAGGGCAGACACCGGGGAGCTGTTTTTT. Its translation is CASSLFRADTGELFF.

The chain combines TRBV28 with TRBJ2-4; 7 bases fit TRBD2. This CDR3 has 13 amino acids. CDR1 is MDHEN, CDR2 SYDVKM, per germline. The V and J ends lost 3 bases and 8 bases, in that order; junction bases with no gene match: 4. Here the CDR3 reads CASSLGGVDIQYF. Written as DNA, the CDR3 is TGTGCCAGCAGTTTGGGGGGGGTGGACATTCAGTACTTC.

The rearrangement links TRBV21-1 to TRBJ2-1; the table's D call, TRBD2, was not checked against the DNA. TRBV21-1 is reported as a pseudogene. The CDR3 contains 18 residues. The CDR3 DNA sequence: TGTGCCAGCAGCAAAGGGTTAGCGGGAGAAGGTTCCTACAATGAGCAGTTCTTC. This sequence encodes CASSKGLAGEGSYNEQFF.

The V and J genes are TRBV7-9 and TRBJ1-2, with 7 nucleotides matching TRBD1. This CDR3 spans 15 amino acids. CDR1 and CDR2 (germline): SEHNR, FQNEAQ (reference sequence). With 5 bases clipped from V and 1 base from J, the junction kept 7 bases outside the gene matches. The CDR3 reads CASSPPGTVNYGYTF. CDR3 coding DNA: TGTGCCAGCAGCCCACCCGGGACAGTTAACTATGGCTACACCTTC.

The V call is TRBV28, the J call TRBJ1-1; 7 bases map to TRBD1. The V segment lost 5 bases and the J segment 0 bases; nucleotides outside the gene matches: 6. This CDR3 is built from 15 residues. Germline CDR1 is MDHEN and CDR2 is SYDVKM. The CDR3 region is CASSPLTGMNTEAFF. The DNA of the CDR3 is TGTGCCAGCAGTCCCCTGACAGGGATGAACACTGAAGCTTTCTTT.

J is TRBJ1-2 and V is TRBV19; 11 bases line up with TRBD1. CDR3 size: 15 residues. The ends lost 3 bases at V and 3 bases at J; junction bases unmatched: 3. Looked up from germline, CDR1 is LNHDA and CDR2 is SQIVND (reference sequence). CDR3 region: CASSIGQGAHYGYTF. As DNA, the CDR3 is TGTGCCAGTAGTATTGGACAGGGGGCGCACTATGGCTACACCTTC.

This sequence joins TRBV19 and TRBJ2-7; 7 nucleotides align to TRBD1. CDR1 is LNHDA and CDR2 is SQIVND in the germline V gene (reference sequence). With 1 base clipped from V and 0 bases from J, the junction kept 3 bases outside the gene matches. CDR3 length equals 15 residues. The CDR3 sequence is CASSIATGSSYEQYF. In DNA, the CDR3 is TGTGCCAGTAGTATAGCGACAGGGTCCTCCTACGAGCAGTACTTC.

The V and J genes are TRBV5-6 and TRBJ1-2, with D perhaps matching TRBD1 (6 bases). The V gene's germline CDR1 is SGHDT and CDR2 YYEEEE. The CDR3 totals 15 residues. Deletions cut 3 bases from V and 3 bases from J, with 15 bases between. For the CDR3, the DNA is TGTGCCAGCAGCTCGCTGAGGGGGTTCGACTATGGCTACACCTTC. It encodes CASSSLRGFDYGYTF.

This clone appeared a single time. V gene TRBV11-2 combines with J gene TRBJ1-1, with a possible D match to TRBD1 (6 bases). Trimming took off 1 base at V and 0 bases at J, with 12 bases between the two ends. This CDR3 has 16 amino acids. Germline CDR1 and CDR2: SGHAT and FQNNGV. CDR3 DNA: TGTGCCAGCAGCTTAGGACAGGCCCAGATGAACACTGAAGCTTTCTTT. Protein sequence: CASSLGQAQMNTEAFF.

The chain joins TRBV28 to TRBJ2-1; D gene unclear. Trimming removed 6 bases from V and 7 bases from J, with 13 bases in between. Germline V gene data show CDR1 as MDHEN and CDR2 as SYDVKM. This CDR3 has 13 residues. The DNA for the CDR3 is TGTGCCAGCAGCCCTGCCCCTCGGAATGAGCAGTTCTTC. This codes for CASSPAPRNEQFF. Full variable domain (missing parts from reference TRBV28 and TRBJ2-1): DVKVTQSSRYLVKRTGEKVFLECVQDMDHENMFWYRQDPGLGLRLIYFSYDVKMKEKGDIPEGYSVSREKKERFSLILESASTNQTSMYLCASSPAPRNEQFFGPGTRLTVL.

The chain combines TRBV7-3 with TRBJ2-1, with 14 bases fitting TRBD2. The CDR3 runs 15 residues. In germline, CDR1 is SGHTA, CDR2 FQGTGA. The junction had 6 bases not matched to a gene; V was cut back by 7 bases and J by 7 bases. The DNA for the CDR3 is TGTGCCAGCACCCGGGGACTAGCGGGAGCTAATGAGCAGTTCTTC. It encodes CASTRGLAGANEQFF.

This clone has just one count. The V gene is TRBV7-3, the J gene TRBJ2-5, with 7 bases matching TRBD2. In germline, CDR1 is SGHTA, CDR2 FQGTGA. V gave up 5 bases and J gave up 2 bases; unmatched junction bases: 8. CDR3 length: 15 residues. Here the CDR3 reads CASSKGGAGQETQYF. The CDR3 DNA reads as TGTGCCAGCAGCAAGGGAGGGGCGGGTCAAGAGACCCAGTACTTC.

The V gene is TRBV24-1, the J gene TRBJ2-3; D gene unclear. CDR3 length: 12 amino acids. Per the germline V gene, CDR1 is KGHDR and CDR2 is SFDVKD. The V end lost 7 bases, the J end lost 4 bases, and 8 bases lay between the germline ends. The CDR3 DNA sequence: TGTGCCACCAGCAGAATCGCAGATACGCAGTATTTT. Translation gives CATSRIADTQYF.

The CDR3 sequence is CASSIQGAGGYTF. For the CDR3, the DNA is TGTGCCAGTAGTATACAGGGGGCGGGAGGCTACACCTTC. The chain is built from TRBV19 and TRBJ1-2, with TRBD1 identical over 8 bases. With V trimmed by 2 bases and J by 8 bases, 4 bases remained unmatched. Looked up from germline, CDR1 is LNHDA and CDR2 is SQIVND (reference sequence). The CDR3 has 13 residues. Combining the CDR3 with reference TRBV19 and TRBJ1-2 gives the whole variable domain DGGITQSPKYLFRKEGQNVTLSCEQNLNHDAMYWYRQDPGQGLRLIYYSQIVNDFQKGDIAEGYSVSREKKESFPLTVTSAQKNPTAFYLCASSIQGAGGYTFGSGTRLTVV.

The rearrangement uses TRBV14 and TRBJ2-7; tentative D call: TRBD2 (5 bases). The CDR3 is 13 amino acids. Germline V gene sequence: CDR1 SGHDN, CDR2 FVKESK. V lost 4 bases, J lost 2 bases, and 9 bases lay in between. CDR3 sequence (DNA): TGTGCCAGCAGCCCCGGGGTAACCTACGAGCAGTACTTC. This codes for CASSPGVTYEQYF.

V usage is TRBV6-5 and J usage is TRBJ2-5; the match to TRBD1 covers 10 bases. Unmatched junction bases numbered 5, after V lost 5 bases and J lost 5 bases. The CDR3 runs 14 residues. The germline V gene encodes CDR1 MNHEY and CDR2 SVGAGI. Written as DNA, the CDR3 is TGTGCCAGCAGTCGACAGGGGGCTTTGGAGACCCAGTACTTC. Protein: CASSRQGALETQYF.

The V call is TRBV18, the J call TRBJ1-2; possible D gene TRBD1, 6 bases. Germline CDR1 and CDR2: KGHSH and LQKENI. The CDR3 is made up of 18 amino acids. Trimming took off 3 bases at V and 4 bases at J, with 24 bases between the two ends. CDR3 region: CASSPAGQHVESGYGYTF. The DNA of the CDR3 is TGTGCCAGCTCACCGGCAGGACAGCACGTGGAAAGTGGCTATGGCTACACCTTC. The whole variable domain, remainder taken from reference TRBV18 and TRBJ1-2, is NAGVMQNPRHLVRRRGQEARLRCSPMKGHSHVYWYRQLPEEGLKFMVYLQKENIIDESGMPKERFSAEFPKEGPSILRIQQVVRGDSAAYFCASSPAGQHVESGYGYTFGSGTRLTVV.

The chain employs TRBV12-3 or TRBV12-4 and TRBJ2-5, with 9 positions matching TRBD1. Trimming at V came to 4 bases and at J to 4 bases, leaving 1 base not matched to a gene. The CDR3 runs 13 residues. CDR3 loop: CASSWGQGETQYF. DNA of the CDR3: TGTGCCAGCAGTTGGGGACAGGGAGAGACCCAGTACTTC.

In nucleotides, the CDR3 is TGTGCCACCAGCAGAGATGGGGTAGGGGCCTCACCGTACTTC. Translation gives CATSRDGVGASPYF. The chain couples TRBV15 to TRBJ2-5; tentatively, D is TRBD1 (5 bases). The CDR3 contains 14 residues. V shed 0 bases and J shed 13 bases, with 18 bases lying between them. From germline, CDR1 is LNHNV and CDR2 YYDKDF (reference sequence).

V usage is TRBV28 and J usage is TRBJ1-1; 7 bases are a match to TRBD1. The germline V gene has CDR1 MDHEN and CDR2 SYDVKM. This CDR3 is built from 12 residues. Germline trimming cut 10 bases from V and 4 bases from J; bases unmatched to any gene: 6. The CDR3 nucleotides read TGTGCCACCCCAGGGGGATCCACTGAAGCTTTCTTT. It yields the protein CATPGGSTEAFF.

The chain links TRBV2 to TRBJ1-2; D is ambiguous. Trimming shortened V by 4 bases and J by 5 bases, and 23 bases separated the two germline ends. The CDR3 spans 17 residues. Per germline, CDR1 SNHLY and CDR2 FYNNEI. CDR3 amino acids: CASSGFGKTETPYGYTF. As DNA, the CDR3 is TGTGCCAGCAGTGGTTTCGGCAAAACAGAGACCCCATATGGCTACACCTTC.

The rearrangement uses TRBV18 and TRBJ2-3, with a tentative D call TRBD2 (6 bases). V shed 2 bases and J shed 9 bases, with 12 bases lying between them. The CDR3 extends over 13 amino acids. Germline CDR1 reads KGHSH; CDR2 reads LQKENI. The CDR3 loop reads CASSPSGRTTQYF. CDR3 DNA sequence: TGTGCCAGCTCACCAAGTGGGAGGACAACGCAGTATTTT.

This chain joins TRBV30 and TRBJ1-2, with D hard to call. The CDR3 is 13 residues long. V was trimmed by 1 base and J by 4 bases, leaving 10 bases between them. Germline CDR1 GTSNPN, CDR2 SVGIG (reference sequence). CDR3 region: CAWSGLPLYGYTF. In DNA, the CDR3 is TGTGCCTGGAGTGGACTCCCTCTCTATGGCTACACCTTC.

The CDR3 sequence: CASSLGAGVGSYEQYF. CDR3 DNA sequence: TGTGCCAGCAGTTTGGGGGCGGGAGTGGGATCCTACGAGCAGTACTTC. The chain is built from TRBV28 and TRBJ2-7; perhaps TRBD2 as D (7 bases). The germline gives CDR1 MDHEN, CDR2 SYDVKM. The CDR3 covers 16 residues. V lost 3 bases, J lost 1 base, and 16 bases lay in between.

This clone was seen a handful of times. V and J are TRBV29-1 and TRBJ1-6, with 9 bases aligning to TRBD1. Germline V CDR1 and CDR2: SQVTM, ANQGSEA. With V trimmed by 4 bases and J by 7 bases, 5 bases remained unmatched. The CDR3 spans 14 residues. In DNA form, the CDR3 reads TGCAGCGTTGGGGACAGGGCCCGGAATTCACCCCTCCACTTT. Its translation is CSVGDRARNSPLHF.